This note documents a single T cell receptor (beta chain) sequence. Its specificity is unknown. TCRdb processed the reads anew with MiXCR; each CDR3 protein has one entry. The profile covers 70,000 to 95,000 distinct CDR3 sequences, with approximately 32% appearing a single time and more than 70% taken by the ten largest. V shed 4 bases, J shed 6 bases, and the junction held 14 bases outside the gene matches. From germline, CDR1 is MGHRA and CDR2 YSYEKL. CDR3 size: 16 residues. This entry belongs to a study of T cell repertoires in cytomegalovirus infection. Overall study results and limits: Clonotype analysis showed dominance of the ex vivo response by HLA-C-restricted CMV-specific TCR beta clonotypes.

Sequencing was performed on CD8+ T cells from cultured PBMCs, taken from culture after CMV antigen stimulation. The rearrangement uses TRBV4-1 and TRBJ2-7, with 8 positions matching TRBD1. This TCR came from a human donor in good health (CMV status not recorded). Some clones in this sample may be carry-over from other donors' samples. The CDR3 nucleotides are TGCGCCAGCAGCCGGGTTGCCGGGACAGGTAATTCCGAGCAGTACTTC. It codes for CASSRVAGTGNSEQYF.